This is a list of T cell receptor beta chains from one sample in a study of control samples from healthy donors and cancer patients. Only in-frame clones appear in the TCRdb table, and some are missing; sequencing was by immunoSEQ multiplex PCR. The profile shows more than 50,000 clones, about 96% of them singletons. Source material: blood. The receptors here all came from a woman under 30 in good health. The CDR3 runs from the conserved cysteine through the conserved F or W. D genes are given only for firm matches. Size is stated for part of the rows, as once, few or many counts, or as a class when the clone is expanded.

TRBV28,TRBJ1-4,TRBD1,NA,TGTGCCAGCAGTCCTCAGGACAGGGGGCATGAAAAACTGTTTTTT,CASSPQDRGHEKLFF
TRBV11-2,TRBJ1-3,NA,NA,TGTGCCAGCAGCTCAGTACAGGGCAGGGGAAACACCATATATTTT,CASSSVQGRGNTIYF
TRBV28,TRBJ1-2,TRBD1,NA,TGTGCCAGCGGCTGGACAGGGGGTTATAACTATGGCTACACCTTC,CASGWTGGYNYGYTF
TRBV28,TRBJ1-2,TRBD1,NA,TGTGCCAGCAGTTCGGGTGAAACAGGGGTCTATGGCTACACCTTC,CASSSGETGVYGYTF
TRBV9,TRBJ2-1,TRBD2,NA,TGTGCCAGCAGCGTGCCTAGCGGGGGGGCTGGCGAGCAGTTCTTC,CASSVPSGGAGEQFF
TRBV12-3/TRBV12-4,TRBJ1-1,NA,NA,TGTGCCAGCAGTTTCCCTCACACTGAAGCTTTCTTT,CASSFPHTEAFF
TRBV27,TRBJ1-5,TRBD1,NA,TGTGCCAGCAGTTCCGCCGGACAGGGGAGTCAGCCCCAGCATTTT,CASSSAGQGSQPQHF
TRBV6-5,TRBJ2-1,NA,NA,TGTGCCAGCAGCAGGGGAGGGACAAAGAACAATGAGCAGTTCTTC,CASSRGGTKNNEQFF
TRBV6-5,TRBJ1-2,NA,NA,TGTGCCAGCAGCCCCAGCGCTAACTATGGCTACACCTTC,CASSPSANYGYTF
TRBV10-2,TRBJ2-5,TRBD2,NA,TGCGCCAGCAGTGAGTGGGGGCGGGGGGTGGCAGAGACCCAGTACTTC,CASSEWGRGVAETQYF
TRBV30,TRBJ1-3,NA,NA,TGTGCCTGGAGCCAGACAGTCTCTGGAAACACCATATATTTT,CAWSQTVSGNTIYF
TRBV27,TRBJ1-1,NA,NA,TGTGCCAGCAGTTCCATCATACCGTCGCTGAACACTGAAGCTTTCTTT,CASSSIIPSLNTEAFF
TRBV7-2,TRBJ2-2,NA,NA,TGTGCCAGCACGAGGGGGGCGCGATCCCCCGGGGAGCTGTTTTTT,CASTRGARSPGELFF
TRBV10-2,TRBJ1-2,NA,NA,TGCGCCAGCAGTGACGGAGCTAACTATGGCTACACCTTC,CASSDGANYGYTF
TRBV11-2,TRBJ1-1,NA,NA,TGTGCCAGTACCGGATGGGGCCGGGACACTGAAGCTTTCTTT,CASTGWGRDTEAFF
TRBV5-1,TRBJ2-2,TRBD2,few,TGCGCCAGCAGCCGGGGGGGGAGCGGGGAGCTGTTTTTT,CASSRGGSGELFF
TRBV5-8,TRBJ1-2,TRBD1,NA,TGTGCCAGCAGCTTGGGGACAGGGAGCGGCTACACCTTC,CASSLGTGSGYTF
TRBV19,TRBJ1-5,TRBD1,NA,TGTGCCAGTAGTATAGGGGTTTGGACAGGGCCCAATCAGCCCCAGCATTTT,CASSIGVWTGPNQPQHF
TRBV6-2/TRBV6-3,TRBJ1-3,NA,NA,TGTGCCAGCAGTTACTCGATTGGGACGTACGGAAACACCATATATTTT,CASSYSIGTYGNTIYF
TRBV7-2,TRBJ1-1,NA,NA,TGTGCCAGCAGCTTAGCGCCCCAGGGATTAAACACTGAAGCTTTCTTT,CASSLAPQGLNTEAFF
TRBV28,TRBJ1-5,NA,NA,TGTGCCACCTACGAGGGGGGGAGCAATCAGCCCCAGCATTTT,CATYEGGSNQPQHF
TRBV6-1,TRBJ1-2,NA,NA,TGTGCCAGCAGTGAAGGCCAGGGGCATGGCTATGGCTACACCTTC,CASSEGQGHGYGYTF
TRBV28,TRBJ2-1,NA,NA,TGTGCCAGCGCCCTTAGGGCCCACGTGGATGAGCAGTTCTTC,CASALRAHVDEQFF
TRBV24-1,TRBJ1-2,NA,NA,TGTGCCACCAGTGAGACGGGGGCAGGCTATGGCTACACCTTC,CATSETGAGYGYTF
TRBV6-2/TRBV6-3,TRBJ2-3,NA,NA,TGTGCCAGCAGCCCCGGGGGGCCTCCTGATACGCAGTATTTT,CASSPGGPPDTQYF
TRBV24-1,TRBJ1-1,NA,once,TGTGCCACCAGTGATTTTGCTCATCCCAGGAAGGGACAAATTTTGTGTGCTTTCTTT,CATSDFAHPRKGQILCAFF
TRBV10-3,TRBJ1-3,NA,once,TGTGCCATCAGAGGGACCGACTCTGGAAACACCATATATTTT,CAIRGTDSGNTIYF
TRBV7-8,TRBJ2-2,TRBD2,NA,TGTGCCAGCAGCGCGTTCTTAGCGGGGGGGTTCCCCGGGGAGCTGTTTTTT,CASSAFLAGGFPGELFF
TRBV19,TRBJ1-5,NA,NA,TGTGCCAGTAGTATAGATACGTCCAATCAGCCCCAGCATTTT,CASSIDTSNQPQHF
TRBV24-1,TRBJ2-3,NA,NA,TGTGCCACCAGTGATAGAAGGCAGGGCGGCACAGATACGCAGTATTTT,CATSDRRQGGTDTQYF
TRBV11-2,TRBJ1-2,NA,once,TGTGCCAGCAGCTTATCGCCTTATGGCTACACCTTC,CASSLSPYGYTF
TRBV3-1/TRBV3-2,TRBJ1-5,NA,once,TGTGCCAGCAGCTTTGCACAGGACAATCAGCCCCAGCATTTT,CASSFAQDNQPQHF
TRBV11-2,TRBJ1-2,NA,NA,TGTGCCAGCAGCTTAGATGGAACCTCCTATGGCTACACCTTC,CASSLDGTSYGYTF
TRBV19,TRBJ2-2,NA,NA,TGTGCCAGTAGTTTGGTTGGCAGGGGAGGTACCGGGGAGCTGTTTTTT,CASSLVGRGGTGELFF
TRBV28,TRBJ1-5,NA,NA,TGTGCCAGCAATCCGCCTCATCAGCCCCAGCATTTT,CASNPPHQPQHF
TRBV7-9,TRBJ1-2,NA,NA,TGTGCCAGCAGCTTGGCAGGATCTATTGCTGGCTACACCTTC,CASSLAGSIAGYTF
TRBV6-5,TRBJ2-1,NA,NA,TGTGCCAGCAGTTACTCGGGGAGATATGAGCAGTTCTTC,CASSYSGRYEQFF
TRBV5-1,TRBJ2-7,TRBD1,NA,TGCGCCAGCGGACGGACAGGGAGCTCCTACGAGCAGTACTTC,CASGRTGSSYEQYF
TRBV28,TRBJ2-7,NA,few,TGTGCCAGCAGACACCCAAGCTCCTACGAGCAGTACTTC,CASRHPSSYEQYF
TRBV29-1,TRBJ1-2,NA,NA,TGCAGCGTAGACAGGTACCCACTCGCGGGCTACACCTTC,CSVDRYPLAGYTF
TRBV6-5,TRBJ2-7,TRBD2,few,TGTGCCAGCAAGAGGTCCAGCGGGGGCTTCCACGAGCAGTACTTC,CASKRSSGGFHEQYF
TRBV28,TRBJ1-6,NA,NA,TGTGCCAGCAGTTACGATAAGCGGGGCAGCTCCTATAATTCACCCCTCCACTTT,CASSYDKRGSSYNSPLHF
TRBV5-4,TRBJ1-2,NA,NA,TGTGCCAGCAGCGCCCGGACAAGTCCAGGCTACACCTTC,CASSARTSPGYTF
TRBV10-1,TRBJ1-5,TRBD1,once,TGCGCCAGCAGTGGTGGGACAGGGGCCGATCAGCCCCAGCATTTT,CASSGGTGADQPQHF
TRBV5-4,TRBJ2-7,NA,NA,TGTGCCAGCAGCCCACTCGGGAGCGAGCAGTACTTC,CASSPLGSEQYF
TRBV10-2,TRBJ2-1,NA,once,TGCGCCAGCAGTGACCCGGGGGGCCCCACGATTAATGAGCAGTTCTTC,CASSDPGGPTINEQFF
TRBV10-2,TRBJ2-7,TRBD1,NA,TGCGCCAGCAGTCGGACAGGGGTGGCCTGGGAGCAGTACTTC,CASSRTGVAWEQYF
TRBV5-1,TRBJ2-1,TRBD2,NA,TGCGCCAGCAGCTCACTAGCGGGGGCTGGGAATGAGCAGTTCTTC,CASSSLAGAGNEQFF
TRBV6-5,TRBJ1-5,NA,NA,TGTGCCAGCAGAAACACGGCTAGCAATCAGCCCCAGCATTTT,CASRNTASNQPQHF
TRBV6-2/TRBV6-3,TRBJ2-7,TRBD1,NA,TGTGCCAGCAGTAATATACAGGGGGTCACCTACGAGCAGTACTTC,CASSNIQGVTYEQYF
TRBV11-2,TRBJ1-1,NA,NA,TGTGCCAGCAGCTTAACGGTGCTGAACACTGAAGCTTTCTTT,CASSLTVLNTEAFF
TRBV27,TRBJ2-3,NA,NA,TGTGCCAGCAGTGTGACAGTTGCTGCAGATACGCAGTATTTT,CASSVTVAADTQYF
TRBV4-1,TRBJ1-4,NA,NA,TGCGCCAGCAGCCGTTATCCAGGGGCCTTTAATGAAAAACTGTTTTTT,CASSRYPGAFNEKLFF